A single sample gave rise to the 12 T cell receptor beta chains below, sequenced in a study of blood T cell repertoires in COVID-19. Only in-frame clones appear in the TCRdb table, and some are missing; sequencing was by immunoSEQ multiplex PCR. Of over 30,000 clones detected, around 86% appear once; the ten largest clones hold over 9.5%. Sequenced material: peripheral blood. These receptor sequences come from a man older than 75 with active COVID-19.

The chain recombines TRBV5-5 with TRBJ2-2; 10 bases fit TRBD1. The length of the CDR3 is 15 residues. Germline-derived CDR1 and CDR2 are SGHKS and YYEKEE (reference sequence). V trimming: 4 bases; J trimming: 3 bases; junction bases outside the gene matches: 3. The CDR3 sequence is CASSGQGVDTGELFF. In DNA form, the CDR3 reads TGTGCCAGCAGCGGACAGGGGGTAGACACCGGGGAGCTGTTTTTT.

The chain uses TRBV6-5 and TRBJ2-7, with TRBD2 matching over 10 bases. CDR1 and CDR2 (germline): MNHEY, SVGAGI. With V trimmed by 6 bases and J by 2 bases, 7 bases remained unmatched. The CDR3 sequence is 15 residues long. The CDR3 DNA sequence: TGTGCCAGCAGCATCATTAGCGGGAGGACCTACGAGCAGTACTTC. This sequence encodes CASSIISGRTYEQYF.

J is TRBJ1-4 and V is TRBV7-9; maybe TRBD1 (5 bases). V was clipped by 5 bases and J by 3 bases, with 13 bases between them. Germline V CDR1 and CDR2: SEHNR, FQNEAQ (reference sequence). This CDR3 has 15 residues. The CDR3 DNA reads TGTGCCAGCAGCCCCCTTGGGGCGGCTAATGAAAAACTGTTTTTT. Translation gives CASSPLGAANEKLFF.

The chain uses TRBV4-3 and TRBJ1-4; TRBD1 might be the D (6 bases). The ends were cut back, 0 bases at V and 7 bases at J, with 18 bases in the middle. Per germline, CDR1 LGHNA and CDR2 YSLEER. The CDR3 consists of 17 residues. Here the CDR3 reads CASSQDPAGASSEKLFF. The CDR3 bases are TGCGCCAGCAGCCAAGATCCCGCGGGGGCGAGCAGTGAAAAACTGTTTTTT.

The V gene is TRBV7-2, the J gene TRBJ1-1, with a possible D match to TRBD1 (5 bases). CDR3 length equals 15 residues. The V gene lost 5 bases and the J gene lost 5 bases, with 18 bases spanning the gap. The germline V gene encodes CDR1 SGHTA and CDR2 FQGNSA. The CDR3 sequence: CASSPVGGGSTEAFF. The CDR3 bases are TGTGCCAGCAGCCCCGTCGGGGGGGGAAGTACTGAAGCTTTCTTT.

The chain joins TRBV5-4 to TRBJ2-7; 9 positions match TRBD2. Germline loops: CDR1 SGHNT, CDR2 YYREEE (reference sequence). V lost 0 bases and J lost 5; bases outside the gene matches: 9. The CDR3 contains 16 residues. CDR3 in amino acids: CASSLDLNSGRNEQYF. The CDR3 DNA follows: TGTGCCAGCAGCTTGGATCTAAATAGCGGGAGAAACGAGCAGTACTTC.

The chain combines TRBV3-1 (or the pseudogene TRBV3-2) with TRBJ1-3; 12 nucleotides align to TRBD1. This CDR3 spans 17 amino acids. Germline V gives CDR1 LGHDT, CDR2 YNNKEL (reference sequence). V lost 4 bases, J lost 0 bases, and 4 bases stayed unmatched. CDR3 nucleotides: TGTGCCAGCAGCCCCCCGGGACAGGGGGCCTCTGGAAACACCATATATTTT. Translation: CASSPPGQGASGNTIYF.

Only one count was recorded for this clone. The chain is built from TRBV27 and TRBJ2-7, with D perhaps matching TRBD1 (6 bases). Germline V gives CDR1 MNHEY, CDR2 SMNVEV (reference sequence). With 5 bases removed from V and 2 bases from J, the gap between germline ends came to 13 bases. The CDR3 is 14 amino acids. In DNA form, the CDR3 reads TGTGCCAGCAGTAGGACAGCCAGAGCCTACGAGCAGTACTTC. This codes for CASSRTARAYEQYF.

This clone was seen only once. The rearrangement uses TRBV5-3 and TRBJ2-1, with D perhaps TRBD2 (5 bases). TRBV5-3 is reported as an ORF; its role is uncertain. The CDR3 is made up of 12 amino acids. V shed 1 base and J shed 9 bases, with 8 bases lying between them. This chain's CDR3 is CARSLWECEQFF. In nucleotides, the CDR3 is TGTGCCAGAAGCTTGTGGGAGTGTGAGCAGTTCTTC.

The chain is built from TRBV5-1 and TRBJ2-7; 10 positions agree with TRBD1. V shed 4 bases and J 4 bases; nucleotides not matched to a gene: 5. Germline values: CDR1 SGHRS, CDR2 YFSETQ. The CDR3 consists of 14 residues. Here the CDR3 DNA reads TGCGCCAGCAGCCCGACGGGACAGGGGTACGAGCAGTACTTC. This sequence encodes CASSPTGQGYEQYF.

The genes are TRBV18 and TRBJ1-6; maybe TRBD1 (6 bases). Germline assignment: CDR1 KGHSH and CDR2 LQKENI. This CDR3 region has 18 residues. With 0 bases removed from V and 2 bases from J, the gap between germline ends came to 14 bases. Here the CDR3 DNA reads TGTGCCAGCTCACCACCGATGGGGGCAGGAACCTATAATTCACCCCTCCACTTT. Protein sequence: CASSPPMGAGTYNSPLHF.

The sample holds one count of this clone. The gene calls are TRBV5-1 and TRBJ2-5, with 7 bases that match TRBD2. CDR1 is SGHRS and CDR2 is YFSETQ in the germline V gene. With 7 bases clipped from V and 5 bases from J, the junction kept 8 bases outside the gene matches. The CDR3 loop spans 13 amino acids. CDR3 bases: TGCGCCAGCGGGAGGGCAGCTGCGGAGACCCAGTACTTC. Translating gives CASGRAAAETQYF.